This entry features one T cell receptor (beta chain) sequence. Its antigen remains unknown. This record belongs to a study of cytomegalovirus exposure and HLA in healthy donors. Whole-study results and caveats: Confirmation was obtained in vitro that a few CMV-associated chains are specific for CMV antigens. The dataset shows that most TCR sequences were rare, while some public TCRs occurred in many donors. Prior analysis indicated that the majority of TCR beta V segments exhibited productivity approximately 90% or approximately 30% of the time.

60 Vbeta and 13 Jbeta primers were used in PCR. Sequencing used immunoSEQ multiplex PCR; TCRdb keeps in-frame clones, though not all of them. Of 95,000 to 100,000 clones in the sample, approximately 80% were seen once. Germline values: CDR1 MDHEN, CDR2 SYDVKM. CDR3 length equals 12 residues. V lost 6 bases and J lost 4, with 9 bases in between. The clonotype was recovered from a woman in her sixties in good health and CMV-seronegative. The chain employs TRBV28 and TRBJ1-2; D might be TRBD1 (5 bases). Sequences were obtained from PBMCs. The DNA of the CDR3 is TGTGCCAGCAGACAGGCCCTCTATGGCTACACCTTC. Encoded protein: CASRQALYGYTF.